The rows below give T cell receptor beta chains drawn from one sample of a study of T cell responses to AZD1222 COVID-19 vaccine. Some clones are missing from TCRdb's copy, which holds only in-frame ones; the method was immunoSEQ multiplex PCR. In the table there are 150,000 to 200,000 clones, approximately 90% of which are singletons. Source: peripheral blood, taken 28 days after the second AZD1222 dose. The receptors were sampled from an adult who received the AZD1222 COVID-19 vaccine. Each CDR3 is given with its conserved first and last residue. The D gene is left open where the match is weak. Not every row has a clone size; where given, it reads once, few, many or a size class.

j_call v_call d_call clone_size cdr3_nt cdr3_aa
TRBJ1-1 TRBV25-1 TRBD1 NA TGTGCCAGCAGTGGTTCCGGGACAGGATACACTGAAGCTTTCTTT CASSGSGTGYTEAFF
TRBJ1-5 TRBV9 NA once TGTGCCAGCAGCCGGGACACGTCTAGCAATCAGCCCCAGCATTTT CASSRDTSSNQPQHF
TRBJ1-2 TRBV11-2 NA NA TGTGCCAGCAGCTCTCTCGGTGGCTACACCTTC CASSSLGGYTF
TRBJ1-4 TRBV2 TRBD1 NA TGTGCCAGCAGTGGGGGGTTAGGGACAGGGCTGACGAAACTGTTTTTT CASSGGLGTGLTKLFF
TRBJ2-2 TRBV2 TRBD1 NA TGTGCCAGCAGACGACAGGGGGCGCCCACCGGGGAGCTGTTTTTT CASRRQGAPTGELFF
TRBJ1-3 TRBV9 NA NA TGTGCCAGCAGCCCCCGCCCCGGACCCCCAGGAAACACCATATATTTT CASSPRPGPPGNTIYF
TRBJ1-4 TRBV6-2/TRBV6-3 TRBD1 NA TGTGCCAGCAGTTACAGGGGGCGGGAAAAACTGTTTTTT CASSYRGREKLFF
TRBJ1-2 TRBV12-5 TRBD1 NA TGTGCTAGTGGTTCGACAGGGAGTGATGGCTACACCTTC CASGSTGSDGYTF
TRBJ1-5 TRBV18 NA NA TGTGCCAGCTCACCTTCGGACCGCAATCAGCCCCAGCATTTT CASSPSDRNQPQHF
TRBJ2-1 TRBV7-9 TRBD2 NA TGTGCCAGCAGCTGGACTAGCGGGGGTGTTGGCGATGAGCAGTTCTTC CASSWTSGGVGDEQFF
TRBJ1-6 TRBV5-1 NA NA TGCGCCAGCAGCGACGGCCTCCCCGGTTCACCCCTCCACTTT CASSDGLPGSPLHF
TRBJ1-2 TRBV7-2 TRBD1 NA TGTGCCAGCAGCCCCAGTCGATGGACAGGGGGCTATGGCTACACCTTC CASSPSRWTGGYGYTF
TRBJ1-2 TRBV2 TRBD1 NA TGTGCCAGCAGGGAAGGGACAGGGGGTAATGATGGCTACACCTTC CASREGTGGNDGYTF
TRBJ2-3 TRBV18 NA NA TGTGCCAGCTCCAAGGTTAGCACAGATACGCAGTATTTT CASSKVSTDTQYF
TRBJ1-4 TRBV5-5 TRBD1 NA TGTGCCAGCAGCGTACAGGGGAATGAAAAACTGTTTTTT CASSVQGNEKLFF
TRBJ2-3 TRBV5-4 NA NA TGTGCCAGCAGCTTGAAATTAGGGGCAGATACGCAGTATTTT CASSLKLGADTQYF
TRBJ1-5 TRBV18 NA NA TGTGCCAGCTCAGACTTCTCCGGTAGCACACAGCCCCAGCATTTT CASSDFSGSTQPQHF
TRBJ2-3 TRBV27 NA NA TGTGCCAGCAGTTTACAAGGACAGGGACTAATAGCAGATACGCAGTATTTT CASSLQGQGLIADTQYF
TRBJ1-4 TRBV2 NA once TGTGCCAGCAGTGAAGCCGGGGAGGGGTCGGGTGAAAAACTGTTTTTT CASSEAGEGSGEKLFF
TRBJ2-3 TRBV12-5 NA once TGTGCTAGTGGTTTGGACCAGGGGAAAAGCACAGATACGCAGTATTTT CASGLDQGKSTDTQYF
TRBJ2-2 TRBV29-1 TRBD1 NA TGCAGCGTCGGGACAGGGGTCAACACCGGGGAGCTGTTTTTT CSVGTGVNTGELFF
TRBJ1-2 TRBV27 TRBD1 NA TGTGCCAGCAGTCACGACAGGGGGGAATACACCTTC CASSHDRGEYTF
TRBJ2-7 TRBV7-9 NA NA TGTGCCAGCAGCGTTCAGAGTTCCTACGAGCAGTACTTC CASSVQSSYEQYF
TRBJ1-6 TRBV6-5 NA NA TGTGCCAGCAGTTATCAAGGGGATGCTAATTCACCCCTCCACTTT CASSYQGDANSPLHF
TRBJ1-1 TRBV7-8 NA once TGTGCCAGCAGCTTCCGCGCCCCGAACACTGAAGCTTTCTTT CASSFRAPNTEAFF
TRBJ1-1 TRBV11-2 NA NA TGTGCCAGCAGCCTCCCTGGCGAAGCTTTCTTT CASSLPGEAFF
TRBJ1-5 TRBV2 TRBD1 NA TGTGCCAGCAGGGACAGGGTGAATCAGCCCCAGCATTTT CASRDRVNQPQHF
TRBJ1-1 TRBV5-1 NA NA TGCGCCAGCAGTTCCCAGGGGAGAGGCACTGAAGCTTTCTTT CASSSQGRGTEAFF
TRBJ2-1 TRBV6-4 TRBD2 NA TGTGCCAGCAGTGCCAGGACTAGCGGGGGGGCCGAGCAGTTCTTC CASSARTSGGAEQFF
TRBJ1-1 TRBV7-9 NA NA TGTGCCAGCAGCTTAGAGGCAGGGACTGAAGCTTTCTTT CASSLEAGTEAFF
TRBJ2-7 TRBV5-4 NA NA TGTGCCAGCAGCTTTATGGGAAGGGTACTCAACGAGCAGTACTTC CASSFMGRVLNEQYF
TRBJ1-1 TRBV10-3 NA NA TGTGCCATCAGGGGGGGACGGGACACTGAAGCTTTCTTT CAIRGGRDTEAFF
TRBJ1-6 TRBV4-2 NA NA TGTGCCAGCAGCCAAGACGGCCATTATAATTCACCCCTCCACTTT CASSQDGHYNSPLHF